This T cell receptor beta chain was documented in a study of cytomegalovirus exposure and HLA in healthy donors. Study findings and constraints: Through in vitro validation, a few CMV-associated chains were shown to be specific for CMV antigens.

Sequencing was performed with immunoSEQ multiplex PCR; in TCRdb, only in-frame clones are kept and a portion is missing. The sample records approximately 60,000 clones, around 90% being singletons. Germline CDR1 reads MDHEN; CDR2 reads SYDVKM. CDR3 length equals 16 residues. The trim removed 6 bases at V and 4 bases at J, leaving 8 bases unmatched. A remark on this clone: Its antigen is still unknown.

This receptor was identified in a man between 18 and 29 years old in good health and CMV-seronegative. This sequence joins TRBV28 and TRBJ2-1; TRBD2 matches at 11 bases. Sequencing was performed on PBMCs. The DNA of the CDR3 is TGTGCCAGCAGACGCGCGGGACTAGCGGCGTACAATGAGCAGTTCTTC. It codes for CASRRAGLAAYNEQFF. The full variable domain, completed using reference TRBV28 and TRBJ2-1, is DVKVTQSSRYLVKRTGEKVFLECVQDMDHENMFWYRQDPGLGLRLIYFSYDVKMKEKGDIPEGYSVSREKKERFSLILESASTNQTSMYLCASRRAGLAAYNEQFFGPGTRLTVL.